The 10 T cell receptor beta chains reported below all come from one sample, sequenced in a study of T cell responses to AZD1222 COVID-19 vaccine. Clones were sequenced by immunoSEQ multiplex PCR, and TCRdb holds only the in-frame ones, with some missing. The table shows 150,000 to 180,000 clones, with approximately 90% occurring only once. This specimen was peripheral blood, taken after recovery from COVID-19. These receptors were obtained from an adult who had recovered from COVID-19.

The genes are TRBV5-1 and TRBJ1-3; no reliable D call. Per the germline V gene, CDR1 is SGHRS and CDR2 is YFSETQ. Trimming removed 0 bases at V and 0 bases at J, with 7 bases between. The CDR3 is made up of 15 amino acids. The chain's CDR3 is CASSLEEASGNTIYF. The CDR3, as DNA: TGCGCCAGCAGCTTGGAAGAGGCCTCTGGAAACACCATATATTTT.

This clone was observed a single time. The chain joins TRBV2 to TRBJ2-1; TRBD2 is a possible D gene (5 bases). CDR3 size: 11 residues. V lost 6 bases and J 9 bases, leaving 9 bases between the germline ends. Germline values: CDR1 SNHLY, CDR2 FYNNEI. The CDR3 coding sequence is TGTGCCAGCAGCAACCTAGCTGAGCAGTTCTTC. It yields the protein CASSNLAEQFF.

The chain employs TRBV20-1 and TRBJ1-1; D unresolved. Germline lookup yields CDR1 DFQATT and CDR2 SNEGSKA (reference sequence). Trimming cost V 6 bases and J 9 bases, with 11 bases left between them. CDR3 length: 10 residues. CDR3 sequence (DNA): TGCAGTGCCCCGTTTGACAAAGCTTTCTTT. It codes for CSAPFDKAFF.

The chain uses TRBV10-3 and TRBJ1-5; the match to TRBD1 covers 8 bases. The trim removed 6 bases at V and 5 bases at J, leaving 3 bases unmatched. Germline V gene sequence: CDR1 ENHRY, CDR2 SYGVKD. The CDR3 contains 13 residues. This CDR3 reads CAIRTGDDQPQHF. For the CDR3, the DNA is TGTGCCATCAGGACAGGGGATGATCAGCCCCAGCATTTT.

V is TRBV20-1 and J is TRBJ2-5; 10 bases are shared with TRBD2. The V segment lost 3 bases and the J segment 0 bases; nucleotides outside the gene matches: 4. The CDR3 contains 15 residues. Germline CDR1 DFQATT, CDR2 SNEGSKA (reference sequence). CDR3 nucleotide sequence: TGCAGTGCTAGTTTGACTAGCGGGTACCAAGAGACCCAGTACTTC. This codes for CSASLTSGYQETQYF.

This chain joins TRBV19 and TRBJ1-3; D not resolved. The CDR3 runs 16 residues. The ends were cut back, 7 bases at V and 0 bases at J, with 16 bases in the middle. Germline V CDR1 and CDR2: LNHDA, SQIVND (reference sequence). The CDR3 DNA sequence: TGTGCCAGTACCCTAAGGGCGGGTTTCTCTGGAAACACCATATATTTT. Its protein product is CASTLRAGFSGNTIYF.

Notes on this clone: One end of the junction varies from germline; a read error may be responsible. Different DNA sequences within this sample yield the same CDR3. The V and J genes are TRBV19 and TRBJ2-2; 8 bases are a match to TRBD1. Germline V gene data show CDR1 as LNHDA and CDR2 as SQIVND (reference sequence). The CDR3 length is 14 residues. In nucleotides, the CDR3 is TGTGCTAGTAGAAACACAGGGGGCACCGGGGAGCTGTTTTTT. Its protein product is CASRNTGGTGELFF.

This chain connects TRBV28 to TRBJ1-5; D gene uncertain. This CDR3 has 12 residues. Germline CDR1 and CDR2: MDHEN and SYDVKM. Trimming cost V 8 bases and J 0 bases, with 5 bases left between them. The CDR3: CASSGSNQPQHF. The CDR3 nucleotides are TGTGCCAGCTCGGGTAGCAATCAGCCCCAGCATTTT.

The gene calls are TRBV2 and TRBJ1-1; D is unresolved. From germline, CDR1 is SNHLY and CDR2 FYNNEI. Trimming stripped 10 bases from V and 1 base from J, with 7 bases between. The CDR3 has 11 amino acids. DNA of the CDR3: TGTGCCACCCTAGGGAACACTGAAGCTTTCTTT. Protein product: CATLGNTEAFF.

The CDR3 DNA sequence: TGTGCCAGCAGCGAGGGACAGGGTGTGGGGTACGAGCAGTACTTC. Translating it yields CASSEGQGVGYEQYF. This chain uses TRBV9 with TRBJ2-7; 9 positions agree with TRBD1. Germline V CDR1 and CDR2: SGDLS, YYNGEE. This CDR3 is 15 amino acids long. With 3 bases clipped from V and 4 bases from J, the junction kept 8 bases outside the gene matches.